This T cell receptor beta chain was profiled in a study of T cells in Graves' hyperthyroidism and ophthalmopathy. This clonotype has ten or more counts. Its antigen is not identified. TCR beta CDR3 regions were amplified from RNA transcripts. In the first-round RT-PCR of the TCR CDR3, the HTBI primer set was used. TCRdb itself ran the multiplex PCR reads through MiXCR, one entry per CDR3 protein. The data contain more than 300,000 distinct CDR3 sequences, around 20% of them seen just once; the ten biggest clones take up 40% to 45%. The study's findings and limits: Progression to ophthalmopathy was predicted a median of about 6.6 months early. Ophthalmopathy was distinguished from stable hyperthyroidism by 13 V-J signatures.

Exclusion criteria comprised uncontrolled infection, other autoimmune disease, pregnancy or lactation. This clonotype originated in a man between 18 and 35 years old with Graves' ophthalmopathy. Material: blood.

The CDR3 region is CASRPPTGFNEKLFF. The CDR3, as DNA: TGTGCCAGCAGACCCCCGACAGGGTTTAATGAAAAACTGTTTTTT. The V call is TRBV11-2, the J call TRBJ1-4, with 7 bases lining up with TRBD1. Trimming removed 6 bases from V and 4 bases from J; junction bases left unmatched: 8. The germline gives CDR1 SGHAT, CDR2 FQNNGV. The CDR3 has 15 residues.